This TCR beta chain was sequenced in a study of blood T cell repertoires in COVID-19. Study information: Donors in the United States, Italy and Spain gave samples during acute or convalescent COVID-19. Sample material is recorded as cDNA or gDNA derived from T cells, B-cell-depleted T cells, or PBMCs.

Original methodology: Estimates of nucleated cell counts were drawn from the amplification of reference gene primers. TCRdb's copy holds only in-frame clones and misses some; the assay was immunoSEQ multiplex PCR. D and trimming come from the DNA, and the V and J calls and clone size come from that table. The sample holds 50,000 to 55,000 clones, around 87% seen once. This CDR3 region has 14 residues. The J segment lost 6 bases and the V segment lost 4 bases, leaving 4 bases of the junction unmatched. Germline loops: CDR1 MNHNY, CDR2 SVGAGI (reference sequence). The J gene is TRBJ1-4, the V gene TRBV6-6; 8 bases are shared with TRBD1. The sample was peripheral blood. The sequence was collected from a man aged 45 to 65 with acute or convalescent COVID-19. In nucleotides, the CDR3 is TGTGCCAGCAGTTCCCCGACAGGGGATGAAAAACTGTTTTTT. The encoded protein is CASSSPTGDEKLFF.